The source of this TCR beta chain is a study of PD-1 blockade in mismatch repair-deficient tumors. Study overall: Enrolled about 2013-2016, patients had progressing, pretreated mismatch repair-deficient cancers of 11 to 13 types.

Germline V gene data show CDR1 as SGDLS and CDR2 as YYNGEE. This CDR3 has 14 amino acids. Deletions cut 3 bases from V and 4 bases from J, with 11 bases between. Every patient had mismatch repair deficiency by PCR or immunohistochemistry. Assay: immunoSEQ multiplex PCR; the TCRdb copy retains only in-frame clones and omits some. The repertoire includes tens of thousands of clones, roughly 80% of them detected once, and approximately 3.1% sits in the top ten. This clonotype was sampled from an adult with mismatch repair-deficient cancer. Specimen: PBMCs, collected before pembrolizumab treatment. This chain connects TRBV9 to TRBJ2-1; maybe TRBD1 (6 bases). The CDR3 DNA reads TGTGCCAGCAGCGGACGGACAGTTTACAATGAGCAGTTCTTC. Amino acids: CASSGRTVYNEQFF.